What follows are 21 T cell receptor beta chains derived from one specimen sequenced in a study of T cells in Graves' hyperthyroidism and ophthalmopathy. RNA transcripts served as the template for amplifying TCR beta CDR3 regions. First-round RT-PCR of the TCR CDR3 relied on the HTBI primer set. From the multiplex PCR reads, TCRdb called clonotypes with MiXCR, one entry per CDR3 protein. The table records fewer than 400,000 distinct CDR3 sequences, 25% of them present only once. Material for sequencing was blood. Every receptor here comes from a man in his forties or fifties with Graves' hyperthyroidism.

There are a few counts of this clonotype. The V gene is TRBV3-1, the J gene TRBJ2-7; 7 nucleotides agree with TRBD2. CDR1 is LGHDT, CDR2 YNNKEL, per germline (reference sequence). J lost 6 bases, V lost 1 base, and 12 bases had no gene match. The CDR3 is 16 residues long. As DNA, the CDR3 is TGTGCCAGCAGCCAAGTCGGAGGACGGTCGGGGGGCGAGCAGTACTTC. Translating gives CASSQVGGRSGGEQYF.

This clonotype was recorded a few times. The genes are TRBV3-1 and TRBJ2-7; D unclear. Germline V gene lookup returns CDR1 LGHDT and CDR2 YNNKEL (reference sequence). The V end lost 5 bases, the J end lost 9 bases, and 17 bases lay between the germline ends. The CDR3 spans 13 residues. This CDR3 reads CASSKSEAPGQYF. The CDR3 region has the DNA TGTGCCAGCAGCAAGTCTGAGGCCCCCGGGCAGTACTTC.

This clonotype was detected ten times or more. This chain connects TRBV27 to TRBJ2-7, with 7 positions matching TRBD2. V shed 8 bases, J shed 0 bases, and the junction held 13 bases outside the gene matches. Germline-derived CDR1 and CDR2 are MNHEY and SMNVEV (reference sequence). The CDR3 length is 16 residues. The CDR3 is CASLPSPSGPSYEQYF. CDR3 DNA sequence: TGTGCCAGCTTGCCTTCTCCTAGCGGCCCCTCCTACGAGCAGTACTTC.

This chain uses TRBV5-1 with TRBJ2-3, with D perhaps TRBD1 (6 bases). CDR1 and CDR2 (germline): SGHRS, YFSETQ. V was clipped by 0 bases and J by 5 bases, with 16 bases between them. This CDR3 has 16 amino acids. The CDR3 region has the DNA TGCGCCAGCAGCTTGGGGGGGCTCCTGACTGGAGATACGCAGTATTTT. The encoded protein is CASSLGGLLTGDTQYF.

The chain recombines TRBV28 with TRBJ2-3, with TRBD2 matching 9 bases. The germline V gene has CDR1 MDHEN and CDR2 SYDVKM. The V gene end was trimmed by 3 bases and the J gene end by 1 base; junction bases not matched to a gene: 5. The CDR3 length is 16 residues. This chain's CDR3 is CASSLLAGQGTDTQYF. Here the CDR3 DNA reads TGTGCCAGCAGTTTGCTAGCGGGGCAGGGCACAGATACGCAGTATTTT.

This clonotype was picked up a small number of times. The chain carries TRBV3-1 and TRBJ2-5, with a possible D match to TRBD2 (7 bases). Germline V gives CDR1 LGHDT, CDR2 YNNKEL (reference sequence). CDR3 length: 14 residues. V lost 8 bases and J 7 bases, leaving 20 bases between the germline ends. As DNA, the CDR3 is TGTGCCAGCCTCTCGGGCGGGGGCGTGGGGACCCAGTACTTC. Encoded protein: CASLSGGGVGTQYF.

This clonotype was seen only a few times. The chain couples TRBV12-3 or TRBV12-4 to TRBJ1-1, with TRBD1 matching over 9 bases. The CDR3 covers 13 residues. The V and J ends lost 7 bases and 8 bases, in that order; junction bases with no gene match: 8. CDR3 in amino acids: CASTAGTGLEAFF. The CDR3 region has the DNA TGTGCCAGCACCGCCGGGACAGGGTTAGAAGCTTTCTTT.

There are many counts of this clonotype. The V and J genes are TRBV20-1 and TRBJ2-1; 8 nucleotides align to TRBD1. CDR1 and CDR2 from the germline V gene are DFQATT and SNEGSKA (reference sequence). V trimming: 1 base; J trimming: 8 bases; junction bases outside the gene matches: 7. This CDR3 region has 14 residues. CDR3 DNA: TGCAGTGCTAGAGGGACAGGGTTTATGGATGAGCAGTTCTTC. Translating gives CSARGTGFMDEQFF.

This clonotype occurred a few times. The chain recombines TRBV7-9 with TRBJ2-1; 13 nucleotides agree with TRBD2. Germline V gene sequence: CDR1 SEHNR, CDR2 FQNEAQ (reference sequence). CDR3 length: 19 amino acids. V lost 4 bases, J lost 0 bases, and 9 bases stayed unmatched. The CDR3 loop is CASSSLGLAGVGSYNEQFF. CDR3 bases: TGTGCCAGCAGCTCCCTCGGACTAGCGGGAGTGGGCTCCTACAATGAGCAGTTCTTC.

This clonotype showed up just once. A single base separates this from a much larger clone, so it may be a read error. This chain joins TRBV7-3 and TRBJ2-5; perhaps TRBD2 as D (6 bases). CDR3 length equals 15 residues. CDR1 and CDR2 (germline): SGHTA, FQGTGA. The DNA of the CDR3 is TGTGCCAGCAGCTTAACTAGCGGTCCTCAAGAGACCCGGTACTTC. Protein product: CASSLTSGPQETRYF. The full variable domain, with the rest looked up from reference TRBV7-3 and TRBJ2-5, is GAGVSQTPSNKVTEKGKYVELRCDPISGHTALYWYRQSLGQGPEFLIYFQGTGAADDSGLPNDRFFAVRPEGSVSTLKIQRTERGDSAVYLCASSLTSGPQETRYFGPGTRLLVL.

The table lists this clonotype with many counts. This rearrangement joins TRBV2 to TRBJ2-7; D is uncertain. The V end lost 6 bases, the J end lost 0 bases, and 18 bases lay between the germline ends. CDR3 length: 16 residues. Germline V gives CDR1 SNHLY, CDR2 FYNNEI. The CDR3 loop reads CASSLGPYSSSYEQYF. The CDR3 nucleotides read TGTGCCAGCAGCCTCGGCCCTTACAGTAGCTCCTACGAGCAGTACTTC.

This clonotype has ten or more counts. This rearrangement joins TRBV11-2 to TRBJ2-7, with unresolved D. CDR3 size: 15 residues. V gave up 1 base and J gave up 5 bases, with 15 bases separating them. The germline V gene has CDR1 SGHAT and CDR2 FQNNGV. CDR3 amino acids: CASSLAIRGHHEQYF. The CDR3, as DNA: TGTGCCAGCAGCTTAGCTATCCGCGGTCACCACGAGCAGTACTTC.

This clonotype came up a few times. For the CDR3, the DNA is TGTGCCAGCAGCCCATACCCGGGGATCTATGGCTACACCTTC. This encodes CASSPYPGIYGYTF. The rearrangement joins TRBV5-6 to TRBJ1-2; D not resolved. Trimming took off 4 bases at V and 4 bases at J, with 14 bases between the two ends. CDR3 length: 14 amino acids. Per the germline V gene, CDR1 is SGHDT and CDR2 is YYEEEE.

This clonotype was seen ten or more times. CDR3 DNA: TGTGCCAGCAGTCCCTATTACAGGGATCAAGAGACCCAGTACTTC. It yields the protein CASSPYYRDQETQYF. The chain joins TRBV28 to TRBJ2-5; tentatively, D is TRBD1 (6 bases). CDR3 length: 15 residues. The germline gives CDR1 MDHEN, CDR2 SYDVKM. V dropped 5 bases and J dropped 2 bases, with 15 bases sitting between them. Using reference TRBV28 and TRBJ2-5 for the parts outside the CDR3, the full variable domain is DVKVTQSSRYLVKRTGEKVFLECVQDMDHENMFWYRQDPGLGLRLIYFSYDVKMKEKGDIPEGYSVSREKKERFSLILESASTNQTSMYLCASSPYYRDQETQYFGPGTRLLVL.

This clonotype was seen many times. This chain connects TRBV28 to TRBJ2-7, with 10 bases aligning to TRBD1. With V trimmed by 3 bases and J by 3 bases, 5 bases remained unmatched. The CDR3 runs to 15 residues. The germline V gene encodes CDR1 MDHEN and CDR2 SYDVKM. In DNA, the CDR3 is TGTGCCAGCAGTTTGAGGGACAGGGGCTACTACGAGCAGTACTTC. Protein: CASSLRDRGYYEQYF.

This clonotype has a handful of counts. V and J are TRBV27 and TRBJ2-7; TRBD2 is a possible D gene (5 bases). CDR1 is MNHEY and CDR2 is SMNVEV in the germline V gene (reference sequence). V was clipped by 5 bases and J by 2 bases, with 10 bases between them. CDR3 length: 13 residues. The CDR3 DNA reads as TGTGCCAGCAGTCGGGGATCTCCCTACGAGCAGTACTTC. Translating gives CASSRGSPYEQYF.

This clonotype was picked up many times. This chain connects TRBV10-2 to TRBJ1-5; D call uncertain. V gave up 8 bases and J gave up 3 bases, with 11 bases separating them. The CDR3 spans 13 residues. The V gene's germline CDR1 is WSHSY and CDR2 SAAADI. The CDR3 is CASSGQPNQPQHF. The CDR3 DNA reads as TGCGCCAGCTCCGGGCAGCCCAATCAGCCCCAGCATTTT.

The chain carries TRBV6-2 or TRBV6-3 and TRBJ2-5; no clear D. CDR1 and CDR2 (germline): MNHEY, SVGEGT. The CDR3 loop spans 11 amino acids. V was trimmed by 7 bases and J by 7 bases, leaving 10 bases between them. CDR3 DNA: TGTGCCAGCACCCTCGGTACGACCCAGTACTTC. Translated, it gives CASTLGTTQYF.

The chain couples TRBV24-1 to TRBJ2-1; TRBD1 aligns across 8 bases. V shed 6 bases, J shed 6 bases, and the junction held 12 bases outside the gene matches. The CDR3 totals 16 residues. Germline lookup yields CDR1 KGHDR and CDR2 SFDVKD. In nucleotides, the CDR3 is TGTGCCACCAGTTTACCTGGACAGGGCGAGCGCAATGAGCAGTTCTTC. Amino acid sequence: CATSLPGQGERNEQFF.

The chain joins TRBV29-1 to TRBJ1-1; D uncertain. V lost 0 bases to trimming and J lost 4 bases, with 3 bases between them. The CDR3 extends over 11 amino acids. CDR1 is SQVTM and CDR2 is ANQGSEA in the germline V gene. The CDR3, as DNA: TGCAGCGTTGAAGAGGGCACTGAAGCTTTCTTT. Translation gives CSVEEGTEAFF.

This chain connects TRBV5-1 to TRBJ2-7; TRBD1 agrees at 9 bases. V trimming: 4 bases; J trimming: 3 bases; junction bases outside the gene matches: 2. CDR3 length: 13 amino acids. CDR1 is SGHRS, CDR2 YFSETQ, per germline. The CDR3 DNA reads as TGCGCCAGCAGCATGGGACAGGGCTACGAGCAGTACTTC. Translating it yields CASSMGQGYEQYF.